The text below deals with one T cell receptor (beta chain). This clonotype was observed a handful of times. No antigen is known for it. Base qualities are not provided; no much larger clone lies one nucleotide away. This specimen belongs to a study of T cells in Graves' hyperthyroidism and ophthalmopathy (dated by TCRdb to about 2019). Study-wide context: Peripheral blood was collected at initial diagnosis, before any treatment. A discovery cohort of about 96 patients, roughly 43 with Graves' ophthalmopathy and more than 55 with stable Graves' hyperthyroidism, was used to find distinguishing TCR V-J signatures. An independent validation cohort of under 20 hyperthyroidism patients and about 15 patients who later progressed to ophthalmopathy tested prospective prediction of ophthalmopathy. The 80 to 100 discovery patients were randomly divided into training and test sets at a 7:3 ratio. In roughly six Graves' hyperthyroidism patients, the study also compared T-cell repertoires from thyroid tissue with T-cell repertoires from blood. Once sampling was done, hyperthyroidism patients were given methimazole at a starting dose of 30 mg daily, whereas ophthalmopathy patients were given high-dose intravenous methylprednisolone. According to the paper, TCR Vbeta CDR3 sequencing was carried out on 135 peripheral blood samples, which came from 40 to 45 ophthalmopathy, around 75 hyperthyroidism and roughly 17 progressor patients. Overall study outcomes, separate from this receptor: Ophthalmopathy was separated from stable hyperthyroidism by a 13 V-J signature model, with approximately 86% sensitivity and roughly 81% specificity obtained in cross-validation and 80%/75% obtained in testing. In validation, progression to ophthalmopathy was predicted by the model with 70% to 71% sensitivity and 72% to 85% specificity, a median of around 5.9 months before onset. Sample size was not statistically predetermined, and blinding of investigators to group allocation was not performed. Most expanded thyroid clonotypes (frequency above 0.001) were also detected in blood, suggesting blood repertoires may reflect thyroid immune responses.

Stable Graves' hyperthyroidism was defined as the absence of progression to ophthalmopathy over 18 months of follow-up. Hyperthyroidism patients were newly diagnosed, had a disease duration of under 2 months, and were aged 18 to 65 years. Any patient with an uncontrolled infection, another autoimmune disease, pregnancy or lactation was excluded. Diagnoses were based on clinical symptoms, serum thyroxine and TRAb, thyroid ultrasound and orbital computed tomography. PBMCs were separated from roughly 9.6 ml of fresh peripheral blood using Ficoll-Paque density gradient centrifugation. Trizol reagent was used to extract total RNA, and RNA quality was then checked on an Agilent 2100 Bioanalyzer. The CDR3 runs 12 amino acids, cysteine and phenylalanine included. Here the CDR3 DNA is all that survives: 36 bases in frame from base 1. V is shortened by 1 base, J by 10 bases, and the region joining them spans 11 bases. Taken from the germline V gene (reference sequence), the CDR1 and CDR2 loops are DFQATT and SNEGSKA.

The TCR beta CDR3 regions were amplified from the RNA transcripts. The TCR CDR3 was subjected to a first round of RT-PCR using the HTBI primer set and the Qiagen OneStep RT-PCR kit. A second multiplex PCR round built the libraries, followed by size selection and purification. The libraries were sequenced on an Illumina HiSeq2000 using paired-end 100 bp reads. In the source study's methods: SOAPnuke was used to process the raw data, with reads discarded if the reads contained adapters or uncalled bases, had a mean Phred below 15, or lacked an exact constant-primer or identifier match. High-quality paired reads were merged using COPE v1.2.5, and each unique nucleotide sequence was defined as a clonotype. MiTCR v1.1 was used to align clonotypes to the IMGT TRBV, TRBD and TRBJ reference segments. The analysis included only V-J combinations with a frequency above 0.0001, which together covered over 98% of the repertoires. The TCS score was defined as the ratio of F50 (clonal expansion) to E x V (chaos), calculated using BLOSUM62-based TCRdist between CDR3 peptides within each V-J. Welch's t-statistics and random forest reduced around 510 V-J features to under 15, which were used in a naive Bayes classifier (R e1071). TCRdb took the public reads, trimmed them with fastp at Q25, ran MiXCR for clone calling and kept in-frame beta chains. Rows are combined by CDR3 protein, so each entry shows the most common genes and DNA. Here the V and J calls rest on TCRdb's processing, not on the authors' analysis. The sample table lists approximately 530,000 distinct CDR3 sequences, approximately 16% of them with a count of one. The top ten clonotypes cover around 18% of the sample.

The chain is assembled from TRBV20-1 and TRBJ2-1; tentative D gene TRBD2, with 5 bases matching. Sequencing was performed on blood. The TCR sequence derives from a woman aged 18-29 years with Graves' hyperthyroidism. The DNA sequence is TGCAGTGCTAGAGGAGGGTTTCGCGAGCAGTTCTTC. This encodes CSARGGFREQFF.